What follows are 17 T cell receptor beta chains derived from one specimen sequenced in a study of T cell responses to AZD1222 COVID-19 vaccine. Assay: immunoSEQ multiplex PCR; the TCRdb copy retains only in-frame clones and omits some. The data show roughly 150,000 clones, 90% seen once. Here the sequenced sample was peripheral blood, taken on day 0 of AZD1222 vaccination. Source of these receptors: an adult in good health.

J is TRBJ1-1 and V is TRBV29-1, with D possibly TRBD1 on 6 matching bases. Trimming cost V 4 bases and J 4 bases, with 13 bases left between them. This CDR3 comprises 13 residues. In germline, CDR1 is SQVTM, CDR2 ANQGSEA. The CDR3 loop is CSVGAGAFTEAFF. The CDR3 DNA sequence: TGCAGCGTTGGAGCAGGGGCCTTCACTGAAGCTTTCTTT.

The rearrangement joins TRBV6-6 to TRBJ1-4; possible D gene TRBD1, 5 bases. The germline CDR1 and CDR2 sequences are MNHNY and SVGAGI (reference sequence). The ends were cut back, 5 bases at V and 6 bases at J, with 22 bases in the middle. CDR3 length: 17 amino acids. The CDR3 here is CASSQWQGFGPDEKLFF. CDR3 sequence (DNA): TGTGCCAGCAGTCAATGGCAGGGTTTCGGCCCCGATGAAAAACTGTTTTTT.

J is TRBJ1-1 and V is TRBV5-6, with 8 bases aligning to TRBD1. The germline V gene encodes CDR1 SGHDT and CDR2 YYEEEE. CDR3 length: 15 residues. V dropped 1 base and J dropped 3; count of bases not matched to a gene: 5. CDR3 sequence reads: CASSLTGGRDTEAFF. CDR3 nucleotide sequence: TGTGCCAGCAGCTTGACAGGGGGGAGGGACACTGAAGCTTTCTTT.

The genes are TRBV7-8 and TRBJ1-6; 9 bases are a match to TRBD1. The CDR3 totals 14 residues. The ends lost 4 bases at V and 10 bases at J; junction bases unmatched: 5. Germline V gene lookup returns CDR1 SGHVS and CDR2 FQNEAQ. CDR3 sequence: CASSSDRGYSPLHF. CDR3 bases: TGTGCCAGCAGCTCGGACAGGGGTTACTCACCCCTCCACTTT.

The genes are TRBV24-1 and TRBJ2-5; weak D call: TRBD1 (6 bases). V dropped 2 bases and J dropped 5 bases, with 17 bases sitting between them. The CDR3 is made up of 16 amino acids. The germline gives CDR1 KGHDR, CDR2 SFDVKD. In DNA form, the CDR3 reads TGTGCCACCAGTGATTCGGGCCTAGGGGGAGTGGAGACCCAGTACTTC. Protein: CATSDSGLGGVETQYF.

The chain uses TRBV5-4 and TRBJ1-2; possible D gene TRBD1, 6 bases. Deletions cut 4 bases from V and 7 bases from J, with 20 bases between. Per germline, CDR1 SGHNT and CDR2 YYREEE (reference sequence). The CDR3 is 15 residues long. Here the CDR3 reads CASSPPGAPDSGYTF. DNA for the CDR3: TGTGCCAGCAGCCCTCCGGGGGCTCCTGACTCTGGCTACACCTTC. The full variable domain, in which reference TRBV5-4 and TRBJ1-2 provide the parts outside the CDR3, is ETGVTQSPTHLIKTRGQQVTLRCSSQSGHNTVSWYQQALGQGPQFIFQYYREEENGRGNFPPRFSGLQFPNYSSELNVNALELDDSALYLCASSPPGAPDSGYTFGSGTRLTVV.

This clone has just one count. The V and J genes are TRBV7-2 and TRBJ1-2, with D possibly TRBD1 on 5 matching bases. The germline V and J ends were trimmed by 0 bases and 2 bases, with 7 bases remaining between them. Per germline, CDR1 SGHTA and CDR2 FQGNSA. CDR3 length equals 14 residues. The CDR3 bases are TGTGCCAGCAGCTTAGCGGAGGGGAACTATGGCTACACCTTC. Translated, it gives CASSLAEGNYGYTF.

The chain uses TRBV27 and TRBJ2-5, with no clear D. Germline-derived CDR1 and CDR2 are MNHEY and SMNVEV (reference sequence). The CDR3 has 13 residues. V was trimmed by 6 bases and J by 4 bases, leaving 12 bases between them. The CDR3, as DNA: TGTGCCAGCAGATATGGAAACGTAGAGACCCAGTACTTC. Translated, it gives CASRYGNVETQYF.

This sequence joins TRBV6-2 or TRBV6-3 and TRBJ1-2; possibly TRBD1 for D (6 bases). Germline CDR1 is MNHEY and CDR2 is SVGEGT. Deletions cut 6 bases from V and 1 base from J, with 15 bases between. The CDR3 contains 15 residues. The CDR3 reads CASSQDRSLNYGYTF. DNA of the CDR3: TGTGCCAGCAGCCAAGACAGGAGCCTTAACTATGGCTACACCTTC.

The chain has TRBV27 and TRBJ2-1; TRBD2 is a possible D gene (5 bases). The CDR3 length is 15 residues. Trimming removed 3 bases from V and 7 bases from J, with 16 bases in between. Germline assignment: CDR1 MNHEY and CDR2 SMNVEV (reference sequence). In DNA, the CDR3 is TGTGCCAGCAGTTTCCGGACTTCCCGGATGAATGAGCAGTTCTTC. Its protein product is CASSFRTSRMNEQFF.

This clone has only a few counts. The CDR3 DNA reads TGTGCCAGCAGTCTACCCTATCAGCCCCAGCATTTT. Translation: CASSLPYQPQHF. This chain connects TRBV28 to TRBJ1-5; D remains unclear. CDR1 is MDHEN and CDR2 is SYDVKM in the germline V gene. This CDR3 comprises 12 residues. Deletions cut 5 bases from V and 5 bases from J, with 7 bases between.

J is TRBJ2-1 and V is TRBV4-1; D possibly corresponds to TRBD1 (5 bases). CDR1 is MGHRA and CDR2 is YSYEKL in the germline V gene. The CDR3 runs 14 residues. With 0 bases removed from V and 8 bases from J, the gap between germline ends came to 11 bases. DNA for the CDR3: TGCGCCAGCAGCCAAGATCAGGGCGCGGATGAGCAGTTCTTC. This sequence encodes CASSQDQGADEQFF.

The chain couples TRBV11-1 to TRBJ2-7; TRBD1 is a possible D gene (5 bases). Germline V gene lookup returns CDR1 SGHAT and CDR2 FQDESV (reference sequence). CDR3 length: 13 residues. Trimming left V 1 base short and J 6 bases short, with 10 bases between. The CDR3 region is CASSLVGHREQYF. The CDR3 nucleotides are TGTGCCAGCAGCTTAGTCGGACACCGCGAGCAGTACTTC.

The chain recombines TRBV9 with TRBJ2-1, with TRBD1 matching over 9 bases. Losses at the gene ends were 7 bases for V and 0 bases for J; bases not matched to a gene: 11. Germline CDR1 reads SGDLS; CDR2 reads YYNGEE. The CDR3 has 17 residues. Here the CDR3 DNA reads TGTGCCAGCGAAGAAATACAGGGGGCGAGCTCCTACAATGAGCAGTTCTTC. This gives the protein CASEEIQGASSYNEQFF.

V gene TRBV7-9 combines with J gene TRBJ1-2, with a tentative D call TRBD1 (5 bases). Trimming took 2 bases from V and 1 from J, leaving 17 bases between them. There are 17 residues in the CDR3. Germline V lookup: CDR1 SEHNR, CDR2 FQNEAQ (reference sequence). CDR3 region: CASSLSGAGGLNYGYTF. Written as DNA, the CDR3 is TGTGCCAGCAGCTTATCCGGTGCTGGGGGACTTAACTATGGCTACACCTTC. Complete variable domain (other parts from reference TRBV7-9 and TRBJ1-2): DTGVSQNPRHKITKRGQNVTFRCDPISEHNRLYWYRQTLGQGPEFLTYFQNEAQLEKSRLLSDRFSAERPKGSFSTLEIQRTEQGDSAMYLCASSLSGAGGLNYGYTFGSGTRLTVV.

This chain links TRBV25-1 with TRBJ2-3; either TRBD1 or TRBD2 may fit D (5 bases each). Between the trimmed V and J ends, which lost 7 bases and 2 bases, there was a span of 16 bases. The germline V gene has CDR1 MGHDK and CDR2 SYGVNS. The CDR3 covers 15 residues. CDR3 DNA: TGTGCCAGCACCGCCTCCGGGACCATCACAGATACGCAGTATTTT. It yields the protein CASTASGTITDTQYF.

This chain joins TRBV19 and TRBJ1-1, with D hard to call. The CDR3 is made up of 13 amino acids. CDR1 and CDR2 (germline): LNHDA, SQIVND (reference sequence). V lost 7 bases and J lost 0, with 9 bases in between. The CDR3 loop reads CASNVGLNTEAFF. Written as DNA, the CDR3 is TGTGCCAGTAATGTGGGGTTGAACACTGAAGCTTTCTTT. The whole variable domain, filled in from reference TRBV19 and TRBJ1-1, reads DGGITQSPKYLFRKEGQNVTLSCEQNLNHDAMYWYRQDPGQGLRLIYYSQIVNDFQKGDIAEGYSVSREKKESFPLTVTSAQKNPTAFYLCASNVGLNTEAFFGQGTRLTVV.